This is a list of T cell receptor beta chains from one sample in a study of shared clonotypes between healthy human individuals. Here immunoSEQ multiplex PCR was the method, and the copy in TCRdb shows in-frame clones only, minus some. The profile shows 2 million to 2.5 million clones, approximately 90% of them singletons. The specimen sequenced was naive CD4+ T cells from PBMCs. The receptors here all came from a young man in good health. Some clones in this sample may be carry-over from other donors' samples. Both conserved end residues are part of each CDR3. Fields, in order: J gene, V gene, D gene, clone size, CDR3 protein, CDR3 DNA. D genes are given only for firm matches. The listing skips clone size in some rows; elsewhere it reads once, few, many or a size class.

j_gene: TRBJ2-7
v_gene: TRBV5-6
d_gene: TRBD1
abundance: .
CDR3aa: CASSLGQQIGEQYF
CDR3nt: TGTGCCAGCAGCCTGGGACAGCAAATCGGGGAGCAGTACTTC

j_gene: TRBJ2-1
v_gene: TRBV7-3
d_gene: TRBD2
abundance: .
CDR3aa: CASSTRTSGRARGSYNEQFF
CDR3nt: TGTGCCAGCAGCACCCGGACTAGCGGGAGGGCAAGAGGGTCCTACAATGAGCAGTTCTTC

j_gene: TRBJ1-1
v_gene: TRBV7-2
d_gene: .
abundance: .
CDR3aa: CASSLGGPAFF
CDR3nt: TGTGCCAGCAGCTTAGGAGGGCCAGCTTTCTTT

j_gene: TRBJ2-2
v_gene: TRBV27
d_gene: TRBD2
abundance: few
CDR3aa: CASSSSGTTGELFF
CDR3nt: TGTGCCAGCAGTTCTAGCGGCACCACCGGGGAGCTGTTTTTT

j_gene: TRBJ1-5
v_gene: TRBV2
d_gene: .
abundance: .
CDR3aa: CASSDVGGYQPQHF
CDR3nt: TGTGCCAGCAGTGATGTGGGGGGATATCAGCCCCAGCATTTT

j_gene: TRBJ2-7
v_gene: TRBV11-2
d_gene: TRBD2
abundance: .
CDR3aa: CASSSPGAGGRFNEQYF
CDR3nt: TGTGCCAGCAGCTCCCCCGGAGCGGGAGGGCGTTTCAACGAGCAGTACTTC

j_gene: TRBJ2-7
v_gene: TRBV7-2
d_gene: TRBD2
abundance: .
CDR3aa: CASSLETSGSYEQYF
CDR3nt: TGTGCCAGCAGCTTAGAGACTAGCGGCTCCTACGAGCAGTACTTC

j_gene: TRBJ1-3
v_gene: TRBV5-1
d_gene: .
abundance: .
CDR3aa: CASSLARGELSNTIYF
CDR3nt: TGCGCCAGCAGCTTGGCCAGGGGAGAATTGTCAAACACCATATATTTT

j_gene: TRBJ1-4
v_gene: TRBV4-3
d_gene: .
abundance: .
CDR3aa: CASSQSISTNEKLFF
CDR3nt: TGCGCCAGCAGCCAGTCAATCTCAACTAATGAAAAACTGTTTTTT

j_gene: TRBJ1-4
v_gene: TRBV5-1
d_gene: TRBD1
abundance: .
CDR3aa: CASSFQGAGEKLFF
CDR3nt: TGCGCCAGCAGCTTCCAGGGGGCAGGGGAAAAACTGTTTTTT

j_gene: TRBJ2-3
v_gene: TRBV6-1
d_gene: .
abundance: .
CDR3aa: CASSGVARTQYF
CDR3nt: TGTGCCAGCAGTGGGGTCGCGAGGACGCAGTATTTT

j_gene: TRBJ2-6
v_gene: TRBV6-6
d_gene: .
abundance: .
CDR3aa: CASSLGLSSGANVLTF
CDR3nt: TGTGCCAGCAGTTTAGGATTGAGCTCTGGGGCCAACGTCCTGACTTTC

j_gene: TRBJ2-3
v_gene: TRBV13
d_gene: .
abundance: .
CDR3aa: CATTSPIQSTDTQYF
CDR3nt: TGTGCCACCACGAGTCCCATACAGAGCACAGATACGCAGTATTTT

j_gene: TRBJ2-7
v_gene: TRBV4-2
d_gene: TRBD2
abundance: .
CDR3aa: CASSQLGREENEQYF
CDR3nt: TGTGCCAGCAGCCAGCTTGGACGGGAGGAAAACGAGCAGTACTTC

j_gene: TRBJ2-1
v_gene: TRBV30
d_gene: .
abundance: .
CDR3aa: CAWSEVDEQFF
CDR3nt: TGTGCCTGGAGTGAGGTGGATGAGCAGTTCTTC

j_gene: TRBJ2-7
v_gene: TRBV15
d_gene: TRBD1
abundance: once
CDR3aa: CATSRRTGSMYEQYF
CDR3nt: TGTGCCACCAGCAGACGGACAGGGAGCATGTACGAGCAGTACTTC

j_gene: TRBJ2-4
v_gene: TRBV11-2
d_gene: TRBD2
abundance: once
CDR3aa: CASSVAGLRKNIQYF
CDR3nt: TGTGCCAGCAGCGTAGCGGGACTACGCAAAAACATTCAGTACTTC

j_gene: TRBJ2-7
v_gene: TRBV5-4
d_gene: TRBD1
abundance: once
CDR3aa: CASSPRTGVYEQYF
CDR3nt: TGTGCCAGCAGCCCGAGGACAGGGGTTTACGAGCAGTACTTC

j_gene: TRBJ2-5
v_gene: TRBV7-2
d_gene: .
abundance: .
CDR3aa: CASSLAPETQYF
CDR3nt: TGTGCCAGCAGCTTAGCGCCAGAGACCCAGTACTTC

j_gene: TRBJ1-1
v_gene: TRBV6-6
d_gene: .
abundance: few
CDR3aa: CASQGGRNTEAFF
CDR3nt: TGTGCCAGCCAAGGGGGAAGGAACACTGAAGCTTTCTTT

j_gene: TRBJ2-1
v_gene: TRBV11-2
d_gene: TRBD2
abundance: .
CDR3aa: CASRWTSGRGGNEQFF
CDR3nt: TGTGCCAGCAGGTGGACTAGCGGGAGGGGTGGAAATGAGCAGTTCTTC

j_gene: TRBJ1-1
v_gene: TRBV2
d_gene: .
abundance: .
CDR3aa: CASSSGTGWNTEAFF
CDR3nt: TGTGCCAGCAGCTCGGGAACAGGATGGAACACTGAAGCTTTCTTT

j_gene: TRBJ1-2
v_gene: TRBV9
d_gene: .
abundance: .
CDR3aa: CASSVVGGSSYTF
CDR3nt: TGTGCCAGCAGCGTAGTAGGAGGGTCAAGCTACACCTTC

j_gene: TRBJ1-5
v_gene: TRBV2
d_gene: TRBD1
abundance: once
CDR3aa: CASSEGTGGSDQPQHF
CDR3nt: TGTGCCAGCAGTGAAGGGACAGGCGGTAGCGATCAGCCCCAGCATTTT

j_gene: TRBJ2-1
v_gene: TRBV5-1
d_gene: TRBD1
abundance: .
CDR3aa: CASSWTGVRNEQFF
CDR3nt: TGCGCCAGCAGCTGGACAGGAGTCCGCAATGAGCAGTTCTTC

j_gene: TRBJ1-1
v_gene: TRBV5-6
d_gene: .
abundance: .
CDR3aa: CASSLEQGRGVTEAFF
CDR3nt: TGTGCCAGCAGCTTAGAGCAGGGGAGGGGAGTCACTGAAGCTTTCTTT

j_gene: TRBJ2-1
v_gene: TRBV11-2
d_gene: .
abundance: .
CDR3aa: CASSLDLGSGEQFF
CDR3nt: TGTGCCAGCAGCTTAGATCTTGGGAGTGGAGAGCAGTTCTTC

j_gene: TRBJ2-4
v_gene: TRBV6-4
d_gene: .
abundance: .
CDR3aa: CASRRRQQNIGDIQYF
CDR3nt: TGTGCCAGCCGCCGGCGGCAGCAGAATATTGGGGACATTCAGTACTTC

j_gene: TRBJ2-2
v_gene: TRBV11-2
d_gene: TRBD1
abundance: .
CDR3aa: CASSLTGGNTGELFF
CDR3nt: TGTGCCAGCAGCTTAACAGGGGGGAACACCGGGGAGCTGTTTTTT

j_gene: TRBJ2-2
v_gene: TRBV28
d_gene: .
abundance: .
CDR3aa: CASSAPGQAPFGELFF
CDR3nt: TGTGCCAGCAGTGCCCCCGGGCAGGCACCCTTTGGGGAGCTGTTTTTT

j_gene: TRBJ2-7
v_gene: TRBV4-1
d_gene: .
abundance: .
CDR3aa: CASSQAGTINYEQYF
CDR3nt: TGCGCCAGCAGCCAAGCCGGGACCATTAACTACGAGCAGTACTTC

j_gene: TRBJ2-7
v_gene: TRBV5-7
d_gene: .
abundance: .
CDR3aa: CASKRSHSSYEQYF
CDR3nt: TGTGCCAGCAAAAGAAGTCATAGCTCCTACGAGCAGTACTTC

j_gene: TRBJ1-1
v_gene: TRBV5-1
d_gene: .
abundance: few
CDR3aa: CASSLGGFGNTEAFF
CDR3nt: TGCGCCAGCAGCTTGGGTGGGTTCGGGAACACTGAAGCTTTCTTT

j_gene: TRBJ1-5
v_gene: TRBV7-2
d_gene: TRBD1
abundance: .
CDR3aa: CASSPRTGQEPQHF
CDR3nt: TGTGCCAGCAGCCCTAGGACAGGGCAGGAGCCCCAGCATTTT

j_gene: TRBJ2-2
v_gene: TRBV7-3
d_gene: TRBD1
abundance: .
CDR3aa: CASSHWTRGRTGELFF
CDR3nt: TGTGCCAGCAGCCACTGGACCAGGGGGCGAACCGGGGAGCTGTTTTTT

j_gene: TRBJ1-4
v_gene: TRBV11-2
d_gene: TRBD1
abundance: .
CDR3aa: CASSLTGVGEKLFF
CDR3nt: TGTGCCAGCAGCTTGACAGGGGTTGGTGAAAAACTGTTTTTT

j_gene: TRBJ2-7
v_gene: TRBV5-1
d_gene: TRBD1
abundance: .
CDR3aa: CASSYAGTGGREQYF
CDR3nt: TGCGCCAGCAGCTACGCCGGGACAGGGGGTCGCGAGCAGTACTTC

j_gene: TRBJ2-7
v_gene: TRBV6-6
d_gene: TRBD2
abundance: .
CDR3aa: CASSYTGTSGVEQYF
CDR3nt: TGTGCCAGCAGTTACACGGGGACTAGCGGGGTCGAGCAGTACTTC

j_gene: TRBJ1-1
v_gene: TRBV10-3
d_gene: .
abundance: .
CDR3aa: CAISESQSIDTEAFF
CDR3nt: TGTGCCATCAGTGAGTCGCAAAGCATTGACACTGAAGCTTTCTTT

j_gene: TRBJ1-1
v_gene: TRBV18
d_gene: .
abundance: .
CDR3aa: CASSPTENTEAFF
CDR3nt: TGTGCCAGCTCACCGACAGAAAACACTGAAGCTTTCTTT

j_gene: TRBJ2-3
v_gene: TRBV27
d_gene: .
abundance: .
CDR3aa: CASSSPSASSTDTQYF
CDR3nt: TGTGCCAGCAGTTCCCCTAGCGCTTCTAGCACAGATACGCAGTATTTT

j_gene: TRBJ2-3
v_gene: TRBV30
d_gene: TRBD2
abundance: once
CDR3aa: CACQLAGSTDTQYF
CDR3nt: TGTGCCTGCCAACTAGCGGGGTCAACAGATACGCAGTATTTT

j_gene: TRBJ1-2
v_gene: TRBV19
d_gene: .
abundance: .
CDR3aa: CASSTSAAIYGYTF
CDR3nt: TGTGCCAGTAGTACCTCGGCAGCAATCTATGGCTACACCTTC

j_gene: TRBJ2-1
v_gene: TRBV9
d_gene: TRBD2
abundance: .
CDR3aa: CASSRRGTSGGAYNEQFF
CDR3nt: TGTGCCAGCAGCAGACGCGGGACTAGCGGGGGAGCCTACAATGAGCAGTTCTTC

j_gene: TRBJ2-2
v_gene: TRBV11-2
d_gene: .
abundance: .
CDR3aa: CASSSIRDLANTGELFF
CDR3nt: TGTGCCAGCAGCTCCATCCGGGACCTCGCGAACACCGGGGAGCTGTTTTTT

j_gene: TRBJ2-2
v_gene: TRBV7-9
d_gene: TRBD2
abundance: .
CDR3aa: CASSARLAGGPSGELFF
CDR3nt: TGTGCCAGCAGCGCACGACTAGCGGGAGGTCCGTCCGGGGAGCTGTTTTTT

j_gene: TRBJ1-2
v_gene: TRBV29-1
d_gene: TRBD1
abundance: .
CDR3aa: CSAKGQGLGYTF
CDR3nt: TGCAGCGCCAAGGGACAGGGACTAGGCTACACCTTC

j_gene: TRBJ2-1
v_gene: TRBV10-3
d_gene: .
abundance: .
CDR3aa: CAISESARHEQFF
CDR3nt: TGTGCCATCAGTGAGTCGGCGCGGCATGAGCAGTTCTTC

j_gene: TRBJ2-7
v_gene: TRBV7-8
d_gene: .
abundance: .
CDR3aa: CASSSLTFTYEQYF
CDR3nt: TGTGCCAGCAGCAGCCTCACATTTACCTACGAGCAGTACTTC

j_gene: TRBJ1-4
v_gene: TRBV5-1
d_gene: TRBD1
abundance: .
CDR3aa: CASSPRQGASEKLFF
CDR3nt: TGCGCCAGCAGCCCCAGACAGGGGGCTTCCGAAAAACTGTTTTTT

j_gene: TRBJ2-3
v_gene: TRBV6-6
d_gene: .
abundance: .
CDR3aa: CASSYFQRQTTDTQYF
CDR3nt: TGTGCCAGCAGTTACTTCCAGCGTCAGACCACAGATACGCAGTATTTT

j_gene: TRBJ1-4
v_gene: TRBV29-1
d_gene: .
abundance: few
CDR3aa: CSVSRGIGEKLFF
CDR3nt: TGCAGCGTGAGCAGGGGAATAGGGGAAAAACTGTTTTTT